The 17 T cell receptor beta chains below all came from one sample that was sequenced in a study of a mutant IDH1 vaccine in newly diagnosed glioma. The time point: week 35, safety follow-up. Every vaccine dose comprised 300 ug of mutant IDH1 20-mer peptide plus topical imiquimod. What these receptors recognize is not known. TCRdb keeps only in-frame clones here, not all; method: immunoSEQ multiplex PCR. The top ten clones hold about 2.3% of a sample with about 46,000 clones, 85% to 95% of them seen once. The sample was PBMCs, taken from a glioma patient whose treatment included an IDH1 peptide vaccine. All receptors derive from a man between 50 and 59 years old with glioma.

The chain has TRBV7-6 and TRBJ2-7; the D gene is possibly TRBD2 (6 bases). Per germline, CDR1 SGHVS and CDR2 FNYEAQ. Trimming left V 4 bases short and J 3 bases short, with 10 bases between. The CDR3 spans 13 residues. The chain's CDR3 is CASSSGTLYEQYF. In nucleotides, the CDR3 is TGTGCCAGCAGCTCCGGGACTCTCTACGAGCAGTACTTC. Complete variable domain (other parts from reference TRBV7-6 and TRBJ2-7): GAGVSQSPRYKVTKRGQDVALRCDPISGHVSLYWYRQALGQGPEFLTYFNYEAQQDKSGLPNDRFSAERPEGSISTLTIQRTEQRDSAMYRCASSSGTLYEQYFGPGTRLTVT.

The chain links TRBV29-1 to TRBJ1-2; D is undetermined. V was cut by 4 bases and J by 4 bases, with 13 bases left in between. CDR1 and CDR2 (germline): SQVTM, ANQGSEA. There are 13 residues in the CDR3. The DNA of the CDR3 is TGCAGCGTTGTAAATCCCCTGATCTATGGCTACACCTTC. As protein: CSVVNPLIYGYTF.

The chain employs TRBV2 and TRBJ1-4, with 9 bases lining up with TRBD1. The germline gives CDR1 SNHLY, CDR2 FYNNEI. Trimming removed 7 bases from V and 7 bases from J; junction bases left unmatched: 7. This CDR3 has 14 residues. The CDR3, as DNA: TGTGCCAGCACCGGACAGGGGCGCGGTGAAAAACTGTTTTTT. Its protein is CASTGQGRGEKLFF.

The chain has TRBV7-2 and TRBJ2-5; unclear D gene. Trimming took 3 bases from V and 1 from J, leaving 9 bases between them. Germline CDR1 SGHTA, CDR2 FQGNSA. The CDR3 extends over 14 amino acids. The CDR3 coding sequence is TGTGCCAGCAGCTTCGGCCGACTCCAAGAGACCCAGTACTTC. Its translation: CASSFGRLQETQYF.

For this clone: The sample has other DNA sequences that encode this CDR3 too. The chain combines TRBV4-2 with TRBJ2-5, with 12 bases aligning to TRBD2. Germline V gene lookup returns CDR1 LGHNA and CDR2 YNFKEQ. The CDR3 runs 15 residues. Unmatched junction bases numbered 2, after V lost 4 bases and J lost 2 bases. This chain's CDR3 is CASSPGTSGQETQYF. DNA of the CDR3: TGTGCCAGCAGCCCCGGGACTAGCGGGCAAGAGACCCAGTACTTC.

The chain combines TRBV11-2 with TRBJ2-7; 8 positions match TRBD1. Germline V CDR1 and CDR2: SGHAT, FQNNGV. With V trimmed by 0 bases and J by 4 bases, 5 bases remained unmatched. The CDR3 has 15 residues. DNA for the CDR3: TGTGCCAGCAGCTTAGACCGACAGGGGAAATACGAGCAGTACTTC. Its protein product is CASSLDRQGKYEQYF.

V gene TRBV7-2 combines with J gene TRBJ2-7; TRBD2 matches 13 bases. V gave up 5 bases and J gave up 4 bases; unmatched junction bases: 5. Germline loops: CDR1 SGHTA, CDR2 FQGNSA. The CDR3 has 15 residues. In DNA, the CDR3 is TGTGCCAGCAGCACGGGACTAGCGGGATTGTACGAGCAGTACTTC. This translates into CASSTGLAGLYEQYF.

The chain is built from TRBV29-1 and TRBJ2-7; no clear D. The CDR3 is 14 residues long. Germline CDR1 reads SQVTM; CDR2 reads ANQGSEA. Trimming took 5 bases from V and 2 from J, leaving 16 bases between them. The CDR3 nucleotides read TGCAGCGTTAGGGTCGTGAGTTACCCCTACGAGCAGTACTTC. Translation: CSVRVVSYPYEQYF.

The V call is TRBV21-1, the J call TRBJ2-7; the DNA was not used to check the table's D call, TRBD1. TRBV21-1 is described as a pseudogene. CDR3 length equals 15 residues. The CDR3 here is CASTEILTGTYEQYF. The CDR3 nucleotides are TGTGCCAGCACTGAAATATTGACAGGGACCTACGAGCAGTACTTC.

The table lists this clone with a count of one. The rearrangement joins TRBV29-1 to TRBJ1-5, with TRBD1 matching 10 bases. J lost 6 bases, V lost 6 bases, and 8 bases had no gene match. Germline V CDR1 and CDR2: SQVTM, ANQGSEA. The CDR3 sequence is 14 residues long. CDR3: CSVETGGGSQPQHF. The CDR3 nucleotides are TGCAGCGTCGAGACAGGGGGCGGAAGTCAGCCCCAGCATTTT.

This chain links TRBV5-4 with TRBJ1-6; D is possibly TRBD1 (6 bases). The germline V gene has CDR1 SGHNT and CDR2 YYREEE (reference sequence). The CDR3 contains 16 residues. V gave up 1 base and J gave up 4 bases, with 12 bases separating them. In DNA form, the CDR3 reads TGTGCCAGCAGCTTGATCACAGGGCCTTATAATTCACCCCTCCACTTT. This gives the protein CASSLITGPYNSPLHF.

The chain combines TRBV7-9 with TRBJ1-1; D not resolved. The germline CDR1 and CDR2 sequences are SEHNR and FQNEAQ (reference sequence). V dropped 5 bases and J dropped 3 bases, with 13 bases sitting between them. This CDR3 is 14 amino acids long. In DNA, the CDR3 is TGTGCCAGCAGCGTTTTATCATTGGACACTGAAGCTTTCTTT. Its translation is CASSVLSLDTEAFF.

This clone was observed a handful of times. The rearrangement uses TRBV30 and TRBJ1-1; D gene ambiguous. Germline V CDR1 and CDR2: GTSNPN, SVGIG (reference sequence). Trimming removed 2 bases at V and 0 bases at J, with 7 bases between. The CDR3 totals 13 residues. This CDR3 reads CAWSKVMNTEAFF. CDR3 in DNA: TGTGCCTGGAGTAAGGTGATGAACACTGAAGCTTTCTTT.

The chain combines TRBV28 with TRBJ1-1; 8 nucleotides agree with TRBD1. V shed 5 bases and J 2 bases; nucleotides not matched to a gene: 4. Germline lookup yields CDR1 MDHEN and CDR2 SYDVKM. The CDR3 length is 14 residues. The CDR3 coding sequence is TGTGCCAGCAGTCGGACAGGGAGAAACACTGAAGCTTTCTTT. As protein: CASSRTGRNTEAFF.

This clone was observed a few times. The rearrangement joins TRBV7-9 to TRBJ2-7; no definite D call. Germline V CDR1 and CDR2: SEHNR, FQNEAQ (reference sequence). The length of the CDR3 is 11 residues. The V end was cut by 2 bases, the J end by 3 bases, with 2 bases between. CDR3: CASSLNYEQYF. The CDR3 DNA reads as TGTGCCAGCAGCTTAAACTACGAGCAGTACTTC.

CDR3: CAWSAKGSSTDTQYF. DNA for the CDR3: TGTGCCTGGAGTGCAAAGGGATCTAGCACAGATACGCAGTATTTT. The J gene is TRBJ2-3, the V gene TRBV30; the D is unclear. Trimming removed 1 base from V and 0 bases from J, with 11 bases in between. In germline, CDR1 is GTSNPN, CDR2 SVGIG (reference sequence). The CDR3 totals 15 residues.

V is TRBV27 and J is TRBJ1-6; maybe TRBD1 (6 bases). This CDR3 contains 14 residues. The germline gives CDR1 MNHEY, CDR2 SMNVEV (reference sequence). The V gene lost 3 bases and the J gene lost 7 bases, with 10 bases spanning the gap. In nucleotides, the CDR3 is TGTGCCAGCAGTTTTAAGGGGGTAAATTCACCCCTCCACTTT. Translating it yields CASSFKGVNSPLHF.